This T cell receptor (beta chain) was sequenced during a study of human T cells and chemical hapten exposure. The library put unique molecular identifiers onto individual cDNA molecules. TCRdb recomputed calls from the RACE reads with MiXCR, one row per CDR3 protein. Of 150,000 to 200,000 distinct CDR3 sequences in the sample, around 30% were seen once. The time point here: patch test 3, about 24 weeks after DPC sensitization. Treatment described: therapeutic diphenylcyclopropenone sensitization with weekly scalp DPC. Blood was collected ahead of every patch test applied. Unfractionated whole blood was the source from which total RNA was extracted. In germline, CDR1 is KGHDR, CDR2 SFDVKD. Trimming removed 4 bases from V and 8 bases from J, with 11 bases in between. The CDR3 extends over 13 amino acids. General study points: Among TCRs, those above 1 in 1000 frequency were unaffected by DPC sensitization.

With regard to this clonotype: Its target is not known.

The TCR was taken from a young woman with alopecia areata. Some clones in this sample may be carry-over from other donors' samples. The sample in question was whole blood, obtained in connection with sensitization to the hapten diphenylcyclopropenone (DPC). This sequence joins TRBV24-1 and TRBJ2-1; D remains ambiguous. In DNA form, the CDR3 reads TGTGCCACCAGTGAAGCACTTAGGGATGAGCAGTTCTTC. The encoded protein is CATSEALRDEQFF.